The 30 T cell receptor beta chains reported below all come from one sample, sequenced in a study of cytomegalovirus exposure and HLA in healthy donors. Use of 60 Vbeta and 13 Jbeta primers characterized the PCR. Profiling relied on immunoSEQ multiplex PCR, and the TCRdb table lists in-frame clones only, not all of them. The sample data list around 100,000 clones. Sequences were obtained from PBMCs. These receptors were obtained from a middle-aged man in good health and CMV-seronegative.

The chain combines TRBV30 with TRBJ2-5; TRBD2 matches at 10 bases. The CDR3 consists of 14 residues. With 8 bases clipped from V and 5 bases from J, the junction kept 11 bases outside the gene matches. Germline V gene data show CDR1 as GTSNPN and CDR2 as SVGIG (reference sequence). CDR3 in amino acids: CAGSSGGASETQYF. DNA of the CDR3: TGTGCCGGTTCCAGCGGGGGGGCCTCCGAGACCCAGTACTTC.

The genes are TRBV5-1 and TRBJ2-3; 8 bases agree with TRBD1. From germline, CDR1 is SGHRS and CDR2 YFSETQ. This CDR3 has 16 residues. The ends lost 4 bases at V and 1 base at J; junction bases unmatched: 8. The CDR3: CASSGTGGFGTDTQYF. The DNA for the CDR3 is TGCGCCAGCAGCGGAACAGGGGGTTTCGGCACAGATACGCAGTATTTT.

CDR3 amino acids: CASKGQGATNEKLFF. The CDR3 DNA sequence: TGTGCCAGCAAGGGACAGGGAGCAACTAATGAAAAACTGTTTTTT. The chain joins TRBV6-5 to TRBJ1-4, with TRBD1 matching 9 bases. The CDR3 sequence is 15 residues long. The junction had 3 bases not matched to a gene; V was cut back by 7 bases and J by 0 bases. Germline V lookup: CDR1 MNHEY, CDR2 SVGAGI.

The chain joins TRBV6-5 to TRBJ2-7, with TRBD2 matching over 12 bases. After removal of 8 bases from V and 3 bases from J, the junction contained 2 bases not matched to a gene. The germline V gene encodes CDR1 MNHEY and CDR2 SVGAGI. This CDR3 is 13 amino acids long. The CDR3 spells CASGLAGRYEQYF. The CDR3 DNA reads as TGTGCCAGCGGACTAGCGGGACGCTACGAGCAGTACTTC.

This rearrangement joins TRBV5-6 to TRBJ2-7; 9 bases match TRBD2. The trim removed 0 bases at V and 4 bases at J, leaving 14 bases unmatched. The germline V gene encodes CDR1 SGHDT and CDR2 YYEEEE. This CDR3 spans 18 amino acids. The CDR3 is CASSLVGGASGTRYEQYF. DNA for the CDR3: TGTGCCAGCAGCTTGGTTGGTGGGGCTAGCGGGACGAGGTACGAGCAGTACTTC.

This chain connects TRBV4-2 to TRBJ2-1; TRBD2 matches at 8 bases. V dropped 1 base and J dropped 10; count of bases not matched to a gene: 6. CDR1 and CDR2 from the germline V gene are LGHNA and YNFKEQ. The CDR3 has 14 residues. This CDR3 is CASSQVGTSREQFF. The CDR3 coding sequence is TGTGCCAGCAGCCAAGTAGGGACTAGTAGAGAGCAGTTCTTC.

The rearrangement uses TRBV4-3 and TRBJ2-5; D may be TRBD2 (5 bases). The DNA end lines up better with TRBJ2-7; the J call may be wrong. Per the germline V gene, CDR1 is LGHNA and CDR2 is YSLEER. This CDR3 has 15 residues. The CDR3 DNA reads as TGCGCCAGCAGCCAAAATTCGGGTTCGGGGTACGAGCAGTACTTC. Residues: CASSQNSGSGYEQYF.

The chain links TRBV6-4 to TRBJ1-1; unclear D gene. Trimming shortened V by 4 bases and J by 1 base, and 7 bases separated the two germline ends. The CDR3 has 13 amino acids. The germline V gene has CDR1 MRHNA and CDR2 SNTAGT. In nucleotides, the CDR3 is TGTGCCAGCAGTGTGCGGGAGAACACTGAAGCTTTCTTT. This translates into CASSVRENTEAFF.

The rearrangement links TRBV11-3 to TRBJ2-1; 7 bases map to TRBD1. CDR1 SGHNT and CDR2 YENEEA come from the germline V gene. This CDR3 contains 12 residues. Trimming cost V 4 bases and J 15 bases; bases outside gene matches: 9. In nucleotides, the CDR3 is TGTGCCAGCAGCTCGCCTCGGACAGGTCTGTTCTTC. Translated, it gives CASSSPRTGLFF.

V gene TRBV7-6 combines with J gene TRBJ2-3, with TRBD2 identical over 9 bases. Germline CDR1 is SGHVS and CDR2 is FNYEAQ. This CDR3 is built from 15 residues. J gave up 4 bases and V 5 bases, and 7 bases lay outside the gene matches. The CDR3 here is CASSPSGIGADTQYF. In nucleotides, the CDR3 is TGTGCCAGCAGCCCTAGCGGGATAGGGGCAGATACGCAGTATTTT.

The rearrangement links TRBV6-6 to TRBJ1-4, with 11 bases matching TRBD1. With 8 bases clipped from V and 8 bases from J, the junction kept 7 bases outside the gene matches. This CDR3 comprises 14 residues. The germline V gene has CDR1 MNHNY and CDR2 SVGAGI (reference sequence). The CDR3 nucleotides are TGTGCCAGCGGGACAGGGGGTACGTCAGAAAAACTGTTTTTT. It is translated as CASGTGGTSEKLFF.

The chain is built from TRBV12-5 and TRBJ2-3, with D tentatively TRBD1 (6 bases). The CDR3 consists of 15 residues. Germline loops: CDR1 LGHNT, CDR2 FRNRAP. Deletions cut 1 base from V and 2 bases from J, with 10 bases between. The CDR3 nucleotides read TGTGCTAGTGGTTTGGGACAGGACCTCACAGATACGCAGTATTTT. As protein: CASGLGQDLTDTQYF.

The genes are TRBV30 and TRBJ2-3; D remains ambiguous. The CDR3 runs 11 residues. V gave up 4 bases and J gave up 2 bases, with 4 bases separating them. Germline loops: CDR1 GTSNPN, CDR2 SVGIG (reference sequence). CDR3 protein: CAWTLTDTQYF. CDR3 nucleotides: TGTGCCTGGACCCTCACAGATACGCAGTATTTT. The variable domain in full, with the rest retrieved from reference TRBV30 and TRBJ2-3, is SQTIHQWPATLVQPVGSPLSLECTVEGTSNPNLYWYRQAAGRGLQLLFYSVGIGQISSEVPQNLSASRPQDRQFILSSKKLLLSDSGFYLCAWTLTDTQYFGPGTRLTVL.

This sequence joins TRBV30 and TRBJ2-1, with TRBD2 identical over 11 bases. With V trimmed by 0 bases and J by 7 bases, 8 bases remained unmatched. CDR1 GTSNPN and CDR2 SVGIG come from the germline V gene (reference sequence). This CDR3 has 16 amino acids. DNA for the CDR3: TGTGCCTGGAGTGTACTTGGTCTAGCGGGGGGTAATGAGCAGTTCTTC. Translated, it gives CAWSVLGLAGGNEQFF. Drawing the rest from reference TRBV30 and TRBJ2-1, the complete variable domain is SQTIHQWPATLVQPVGSPLSLECTVEGTSNPNLYWYRQAAGRGLQLLFYSVGIGQISSEVPQNLSASRPQDRQFILSSKKLLLSDSGFYLCAWSVLGLAGGNEQFFGPGTRLTVL.

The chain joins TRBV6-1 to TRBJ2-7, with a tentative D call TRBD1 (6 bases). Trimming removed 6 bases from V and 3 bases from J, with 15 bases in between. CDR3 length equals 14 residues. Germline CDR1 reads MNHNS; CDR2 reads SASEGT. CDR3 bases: TGTGCCAGCAGCGTGGGACATGTCTTCTACGAGCAGTACTTC. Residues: CASSVGHVFYEQYF.

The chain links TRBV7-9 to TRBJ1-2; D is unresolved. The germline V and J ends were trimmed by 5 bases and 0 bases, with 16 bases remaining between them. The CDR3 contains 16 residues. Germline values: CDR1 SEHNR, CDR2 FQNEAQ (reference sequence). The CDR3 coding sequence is TGTGCCAGCAGCCATAATGAAGGCAGCGCTAACTATGGCTACACCTTC. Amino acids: CASSHNEGSANYGYTF.

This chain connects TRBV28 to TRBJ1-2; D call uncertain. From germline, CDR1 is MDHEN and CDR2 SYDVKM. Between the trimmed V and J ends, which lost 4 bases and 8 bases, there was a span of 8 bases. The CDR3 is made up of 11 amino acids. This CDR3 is CASSSSSGYTF. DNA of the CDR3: TGTGCCAGCAGTTCCTCCTCCGGCTACACCTTC.

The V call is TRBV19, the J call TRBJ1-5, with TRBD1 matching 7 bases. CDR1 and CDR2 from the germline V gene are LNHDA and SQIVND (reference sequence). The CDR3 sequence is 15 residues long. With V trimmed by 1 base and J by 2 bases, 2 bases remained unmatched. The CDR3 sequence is CASSIATGGNQPQHF. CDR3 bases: TGTGCCAGTAGTATAGCAACAGGGGGCAATCAGCCCCAGCATTTT. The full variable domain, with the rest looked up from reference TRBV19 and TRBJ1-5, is DGGITQSPKYLFRKEGQNVTLSCEQNLNHDAMYWYRQDPGQGLRLIYYSQIVNDFQKGDIAEGYSVSREKKESFPLTVTSAQKNPTAFYLCASSIATGGNQPQHFGDGTRLSIL.

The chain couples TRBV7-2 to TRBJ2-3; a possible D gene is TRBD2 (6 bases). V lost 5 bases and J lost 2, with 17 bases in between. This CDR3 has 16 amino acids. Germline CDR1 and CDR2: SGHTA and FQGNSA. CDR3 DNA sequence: TGTGCCAGCAGCCCCCGGGCGGGGTGGCCCACAGATACGCAGTATTTT. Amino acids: CASSPRAGWPTDTQYF.

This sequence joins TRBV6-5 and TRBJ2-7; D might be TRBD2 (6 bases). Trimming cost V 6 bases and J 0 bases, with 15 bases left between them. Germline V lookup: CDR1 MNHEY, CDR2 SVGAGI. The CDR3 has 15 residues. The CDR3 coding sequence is TGTGCCAGCAGCCCAGGGCACGGGAGCTCCTACGAGCAGTACTTC. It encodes CASSPGHGSSYEQYF.

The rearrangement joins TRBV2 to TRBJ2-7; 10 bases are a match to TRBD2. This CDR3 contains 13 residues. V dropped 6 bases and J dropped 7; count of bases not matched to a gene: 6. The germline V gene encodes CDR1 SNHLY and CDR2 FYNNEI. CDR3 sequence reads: CASRGGLAREQYF. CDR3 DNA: TGTGCCAGCAGGGGGGGACTAGCGCGTGAGCAGTACTTC.

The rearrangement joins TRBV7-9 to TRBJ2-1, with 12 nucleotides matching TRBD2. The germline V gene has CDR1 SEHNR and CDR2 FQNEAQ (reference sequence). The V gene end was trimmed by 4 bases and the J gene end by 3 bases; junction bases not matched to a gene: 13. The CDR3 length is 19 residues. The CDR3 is CASSSLLAGGRYVYNEQFF. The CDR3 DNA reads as TGTGCCAGCAGCTCCCTACTAGCGGGAGGCCGTTACGTCTACAATGAGCAGTTCTTC. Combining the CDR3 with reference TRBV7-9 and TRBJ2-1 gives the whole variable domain DTGVSQNPRHKITKRGQNVTFRCDPISEHNRLYWYRQTLGQGPEFLTYFQNEAQLEKSRLLSDRFSAERPKGSFSTLEIQRTEQGDSAMYLCASSSLLAGGRYVYNEQFFGPGTRLTVL.

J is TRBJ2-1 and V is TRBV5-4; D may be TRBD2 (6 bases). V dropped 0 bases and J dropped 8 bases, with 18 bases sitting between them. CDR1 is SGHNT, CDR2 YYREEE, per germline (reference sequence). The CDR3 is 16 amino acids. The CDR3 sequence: CASSLVLAPGWDEQFF. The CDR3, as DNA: TGTGCCAGCAGCTTGGTCCTAGCGCCCGGTTGGGATGAGCAGTTCTTC.

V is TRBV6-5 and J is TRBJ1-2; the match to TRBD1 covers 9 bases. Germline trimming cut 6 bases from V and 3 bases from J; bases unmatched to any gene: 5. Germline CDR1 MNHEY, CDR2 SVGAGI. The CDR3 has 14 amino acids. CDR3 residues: CASSPRQGDYGYTF. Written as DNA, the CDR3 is TGTGCCAGCAGCCCCCGACAGGGGGACTATGGCTACACCTTC.

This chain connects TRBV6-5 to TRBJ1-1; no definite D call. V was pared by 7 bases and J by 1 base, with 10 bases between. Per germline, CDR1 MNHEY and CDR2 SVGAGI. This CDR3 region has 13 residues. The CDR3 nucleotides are TGTGCCAGCAAGAGGAAGGCGAACACTGAAGCTTTCTTT. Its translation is CASKRKANTEAFF.

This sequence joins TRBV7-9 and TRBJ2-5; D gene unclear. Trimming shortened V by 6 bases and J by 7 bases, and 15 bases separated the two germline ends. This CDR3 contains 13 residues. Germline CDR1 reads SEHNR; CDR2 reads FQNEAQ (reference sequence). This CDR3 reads CASSLNLVRTQYF. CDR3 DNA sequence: TGTGCCAGCAGTCTGAACCTCGTGAGGACCCAGTACTTC.

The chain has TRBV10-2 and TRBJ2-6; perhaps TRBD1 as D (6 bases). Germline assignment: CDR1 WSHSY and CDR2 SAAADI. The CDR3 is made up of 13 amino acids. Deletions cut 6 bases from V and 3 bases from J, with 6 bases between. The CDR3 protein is CASRDSGANVLTF. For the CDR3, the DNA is TGCGCCAGCAGGGACAGTGGGGCCAACGTCCTGACTTTC.

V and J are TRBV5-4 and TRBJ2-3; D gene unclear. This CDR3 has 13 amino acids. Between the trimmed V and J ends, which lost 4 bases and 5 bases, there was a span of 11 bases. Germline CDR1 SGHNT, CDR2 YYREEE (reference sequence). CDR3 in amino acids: CASSLTVGDTQYF. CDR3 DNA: TGTGCCAGCAGCCTAACCGTCGGAGATACGCAGTATTTT.

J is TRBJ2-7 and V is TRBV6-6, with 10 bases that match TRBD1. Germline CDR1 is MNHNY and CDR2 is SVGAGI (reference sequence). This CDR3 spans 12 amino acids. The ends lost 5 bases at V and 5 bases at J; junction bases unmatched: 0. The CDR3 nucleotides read TGTGCCAGCAGTGGACAGGGGGACGAGCAGTACTTC. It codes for CASSGQGDEQYF.

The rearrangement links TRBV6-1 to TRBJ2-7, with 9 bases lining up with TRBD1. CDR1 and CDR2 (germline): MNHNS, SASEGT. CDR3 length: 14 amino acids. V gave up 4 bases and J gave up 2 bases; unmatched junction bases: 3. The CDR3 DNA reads TGTGCCAGCAGTGTCGGGACAGGGACCTACGAGCAGTACTTC. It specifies CASSVGTGTYEQYF.